Below, one T cell receptor (beta chain) is given with its context. These data belong to a study of T cells in Graves' hyperthyroidism and ophthalmopathy. The investigators amplified TCR beta CDR3 regions from RNA transcripts. Primed by the HTBI set, a first-round RT-PCR was run on the TCR CDR3. One entry per CDR3 protein, called by TCRdb with MiXCR from the multiplex PCR reads. This table holds around 620,000 distinct CDR3 sequences, around 45% found once. The germline CDR1 and CDR2 sequences are DFQATT and SNEGSKA (reference sequence). The J segment lost 13 bases and the V segment lost 1 base, leaving 15 bases of the junction unmatched. This CDR3 is built from 14 residues.

Sequenced: peripheral blood or thyroid tissue (not recorded which). This receptor was obtained from an adult woman with Graves' disease, either hyperthyroidism or ophthalmopathy (not recorded which). This chain joins TRBV20-1 and TRBJ1-2; TRBD1 matches 7 bases. The CDR3 protein is CSARAMDRPRYGTF. In DNA, the CDR3 is TGCAGTGCTAGAGCGATGGACAGGCCTCGATACGGCACCTTC.